This T cell receptor beta chain was sequenced for a study of regulatory T cells in long-lasting Graves disease listed by TCRdb under 2021. As for the study more broadly: Antithyroid drugs had been taken for less than 3 months by newly diagnosed Graves' disease patients. Persistent Graves' disease patients were compared with newly diagnosed Graves' disease patients by peripheral blood TCR sequencing and RNA sequencing. The study took place in China and was registered as a clinical trial. TCR sequencing covered approximately 13 persistent and some 20 newly diagnosed Graves' disease patients, around 33 samples in total.

V lost 1 base and J lost 7 bases; the stretch between them is 16 bases long. The CDR3 holds 15 amino acids from the cysteine to the phenylalanine. Only the CDR3 region is kept as DNA, spanning 45 bases read in frame from base 1. According to the germline V gene, CDR1 reads MNHNS and CDR2 reads SASEGT. Explained via the paper, the time point label denotes: newly diagnosed GD, antithyroid drugs for less than 3 months. RNA was extracted from PBMCs in TRIzol for both TCR sequencing and RNA sequencing. The diagnosis of Graves' disease was made according to American Thyroid Association guidelines. Recruitment of patients was carried out at an endocrinology department in Xi'an, China. Each patient gave around 9.2 milliliters of peripheral blood, collected in an EDTA anticoagulant tube. Ficoll Paque Plus density gradient separation was used to isolate PBMCs, and no further T cell sorting was performed. RNA quality was checked with an Agilent 2100 Bioanalyzer and agarose gel, and concentration with a NanoDrop 2000.

This clonotype has only a few counts. It lacks a known antigen. No base qualities exist here, and no much larger clone lies one base off it. Libraries were prepared through multiplex PCR. The instrument was an Illumina HiSeq 4000. iRepertoire HTBI primers and Arm-PCR amplification of CDR3 regions were used to construct TCR beta libraries. Before sequencing, the PCR products underwent gel purification. For the original study's pipeline: Gene usage analysis of CDR3 amino acid clonotypes used the roughly 60 TRBV and more than 13 TRBJ segments found across samples. COPE and FqMerger were used to merge filtered high-quality paired reads into contigs. BLAST was used to align contigs to IMGT TRBV, TRBD and TRBJ reference genes, and CDR3 was defined according to IMGT. Any clonotype with a frequency above 0.1% was classified as a highly expanded clone. Shannon entropy served as the measure of repertoire diversity, while the Gini coefficient captured V-J evenness. Public clonotypes were defined as clonotypes shared by more than one individual. Using fastp trimming at Q25 and MiXCR clonotype assembly, TCRdb reanalyzed the public sequencing data and kept in-frame beta chains. Rows are combined by CDR3 protein, so each entry shows the most common genes and DNA. The V and J calls, along with clone size, are taken from TCRdb and not from the paper's own processing. The sample records approximately 400,000 distinct CDR3 sequences, 15% of which are singletons. Roughly a sixth of the sample is in the top ten clones.

Points the paper makes about the study in general: Compared with newly diagnosed patients, patients with persistent Graves' disease had lower TCR Shannon entropy and fewer highly expanded clones, which suggests clonal expansion. The study examined only peripheral blood because the primary lesion, thyroid tissue, could not be accessed. Persistent disease showed preferential use of TRBV28, TRBJ1-2 and TRBJ2-5, whereas newly diagnosed disease favored TRBV20-1 and TRBJ2-1. More public clonotypes were shared among persistent patients (under 3,000) than among newly diagnosed patients (approximately 1,000). The small sample size was acknowledged by the authors as a limitation that may reduce accuracy. Only the TCR beta chain was sequenced and analyzed.

The same sample was also used in a study of T cells in Graves' hyperthyroidism and ophthalmopathy. The second investigation adds: Graves' hyperthyroidism was defined as stable when no progression to ophthalmopathy occurred over 18 months of follow-up. The hyperthyroidism patients were between 18 and 65 years old and newly diagnosed, with a disease duration of less than 2 months. Exclusion was applied to patients with uncontrolled infections, other autoimmune diseases, pregnancy or lactation. Diagnoses relied on clinical symptoms, serum thyroxine and TRAb, thyroid ultrasound and orbital computed tomography. The first round of RT-PCR for the TCR CDR3 was performed with the HTBI primer set and the Qiagen OneStep RT-PCR kit. Blood samples also contained most of the expanded thyroid clonotypes (frequency above 0.001), which suggests that blood repertoires may reflect thyroid immune responses. A model built on a 13 V-J signature distinguished ophthalmopathy from stable hyperthyroidism, reaching about 88% sensitivity and about 81% specificity in cross-validation and 80%/75% in testing. In validation, the model predicted progression to ophthalmopathy with approximately 71% sensitivity and 72.22% specificity, a median of 6.5 months before onset. To identify distinguishing TCR V-J signatures, a discovery cohort of about 100 patients was used, comprising some 43 with Graves' ophthalmopathy and some 60 with stable Graves' hyperthyroidism. An independent validation cohort of 18 to 20 hyperthyroidism patients and about 16 patients who later progressed to ophthalmopathy tested prospective prediction of ophthalmopathy. The 95 to 100 discovery patients were randomly divided into training and test sets at a 7:3 ratio. In six Graves' hyperthyroidism patients, the study also compared T-cell repertoires from thyroid tissue with T-cell repertoires from blood. Once sampling was done, hyperthyroidism patients were given methimazole at a starting dose of 30 mg daily, whereas ophthalmopathy patients were given high-dose intravenous methylprednisolone. Libraries were constructed in a second round of multiplex PCR, after which size selection and purification were performed. Sequencing of the libraries was done on an Illumina HiSeq2000 using paired-end 100 bp reads. Raw data were processed with SOAPnuke, discarding reads with adapters, uncalled bases, mean Phred below 15, or no exact constant-primer or identifier match. COPE v1.2.5 was used to merge high-quality paired reads, and clonotypes were defined as unique nucleotide sequences. Clonotypes were aligned to IMGT TRBV, TRBD and TRBJ reference segments using MiTCR v1.1. The analysis included only V-J combinations with a frequency above 0.0001, which together covered roughly 99% of the repertoires. The TCS score was defined as F50 (clonal expansion) divided by E x V (chaos), with BLOSUM62-based TCRdist calculated between CDR3 peptides within each V-J. Welch's t-statistics and random forest reduced roughly 500 V-J features to roughly 13, which were used in a naive Bayes classifier (R e1071). Sample size was not statistically predetermined, and investigators were not blinded to group allocation. The paper reports TCR Vbeta CDR3 sequencing of 140 or so peripheral blood samples: around 45 ophthalmopathy, under 80 hyperthyroidism and around 17 progressor patients.

The rearranged chain carries TRBV6-1 and TRBJ1-2, and the D gene may be TRBD1, 6 bases matching. This TCR was sampled from a woman in her twenties or thirties with Graves disease. Donor details come from another sample of the same person, matched by shared clones. This sample comprised peripheral blood mononuclear cells (PBMCs), obtained at new diagnosis, from a patient treated with antithyroid drugs. The CDR3 protein is CASSEGEGGYSGYTF. The bases read TGTGCCAGCAGTGAAGGGGAAGGGGGTTACAGTGGCTACACCTTC.